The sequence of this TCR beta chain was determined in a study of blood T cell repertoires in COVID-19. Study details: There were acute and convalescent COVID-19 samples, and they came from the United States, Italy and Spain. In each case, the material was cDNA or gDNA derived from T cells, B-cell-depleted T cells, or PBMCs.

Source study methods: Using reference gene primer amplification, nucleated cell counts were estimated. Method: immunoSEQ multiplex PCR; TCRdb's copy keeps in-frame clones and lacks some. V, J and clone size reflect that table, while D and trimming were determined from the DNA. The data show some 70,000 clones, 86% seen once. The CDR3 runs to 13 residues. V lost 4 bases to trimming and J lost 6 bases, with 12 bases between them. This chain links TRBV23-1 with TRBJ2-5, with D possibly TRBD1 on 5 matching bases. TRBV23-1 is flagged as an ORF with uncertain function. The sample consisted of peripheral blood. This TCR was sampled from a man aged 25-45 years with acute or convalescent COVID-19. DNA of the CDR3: TGCGCCAGCAGTCGCAGGGTGGCTCAGACCCAGTACTTC. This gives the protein CASSRRVAQTQYF.